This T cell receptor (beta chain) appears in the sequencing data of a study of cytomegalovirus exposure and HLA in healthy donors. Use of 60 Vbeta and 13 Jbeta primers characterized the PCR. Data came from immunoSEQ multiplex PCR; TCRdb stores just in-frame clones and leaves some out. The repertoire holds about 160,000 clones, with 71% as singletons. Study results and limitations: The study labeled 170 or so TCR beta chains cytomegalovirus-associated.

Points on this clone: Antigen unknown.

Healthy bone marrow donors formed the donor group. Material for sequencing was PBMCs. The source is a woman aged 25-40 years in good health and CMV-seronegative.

CDR3 nucleotide sequence: TGTGCCAGCAGCGGTGCGGGGGGGGCCTACAATGAGCAGTTCTTC. This encodes CASSGAGGAYNEQFF. J is TRBJ2-1 and V is TRBV5-4; 9 bases agree with TRBD2. CDR1 and CDR2 from the germline V gene are SGHNT and YYREEE (reference sequence). The CDR3 totals 15 residues. V lost 4 bases, J lost 2 bases, and 4 bases stayed unmatched.